This passage covers 22 T cell receptor beta chains from one sample sequenced in a study of cytomegalovirus exposure and HLA in healthy donors. Use of 60 Vbeta and 13 Jbeta primers characterized the PCR. Sequenced by immunoSEQ multiplex PCR; TCRdb stores in-frame clones only, minus some. This sample has 100,000 to 150,000 clones, with 84% found just once. The sequenced material came from PBMCs. The origin of the receptors is a man between 45 and 60 years old in good health and CMV-seronegative.

The chain links TRBV19 to TRBJ2-7; a weak D match, TRBD1 (5 bases). The CDR3 is made up of 13 amino acids. V lost 3 bases to trimming and J lost 2 bases, with 8 bases between them. Germline V gives CDR1 LNHDA, CDR2 SQIVND (reference sequence). Here the CDR3 DNA reads TGTGCCAGTAGTATTGCCAGGGCCTACGAGCAGTACTTC. It is translated as CASSIARAYEQYF.

CDR3 protein: CASSLATGSGANVLTF. CDR3 sequence (DNA): TGTGCCAGCAGCTTAGCGACTGGCTCTGGGGCCAACGTCCTGACTTTC. The chain uses TRBV7-2 and TRBJ2-6, with D uncertain. Germline V CDR1 and CDR2: SGHTA, FQGNSA. This CDR3 has 16 amino acids. The V and J ends lost 0 bases and 0 bases respectively, with 6 bases between them.

The V gene is TRBV7-2, the J gene TRBJ1-3; 8 bases align to TRBD1. Germline CDR1 reads SGHTA; CDR2 reads FQGNSA. Germline trimming cut 1 base from V and 4 bases from J; bases unmatched to any gene: 6. This CDR3 contains 16 residues. The CDR3 sequence: CASSLGPGGEGNTIYF. The CDR3 DNA is TGTGCCAGCAGCTTAGGCCCAGGGGGCGAAGGAAACACCATATATTTT.

This clone was found a few times. The gene calls are TRBV4-3 and TRBJ1-2; D call uncertain. In germline, CDR1 is LGHNA, CDR2 YSLEER. V was trimmed by 0 bases and J by 0 bases, leaving 11 bases between them. CDR3 length equals 16 residues. The CDR3 DNA reads TGCGCCAGCAGCCAAGAGCTGACACGAGCTAACTATGGCTACACCTTC. Its protein product is CASSQELTRANYGYTF.

In its sample, this clone was seen once. This sequence joins TRBV5-1 and TRBJ2-1; no clear D. The germline gives CDR1 SGHRS, CDR2 YFSETQ. Trimming removed 4 bases at V and 2 bases at J, with 13 bases between. The CDR3 is 15 residues long. CDR3 region: CASSPLRSAYNEQFF. The CDR3 DNA reads as TGCGCCAGCAGCCCCCTGAGATCGGCCTACAATGAGCAGTTCTTC.

This clone showed up many times. V is TRBV7-6 and J is TRBJ2-7; the match to TRBD2 covers 7 bases. The V segment lost 5 bases and the J segment 3 bases; nucleotides outside the gene matches: 7. The CDR3 consists of 14 residues. Germline loops: CDR1 SGHVS, CDR2 FNYEAQ. The DNA of the CDR3 is TGTGCCAGCAGCGCGGGGGACGGGTACTACGAGCAGTACTTC. It translates to CASSAGDGYYEQYF.

This chain uses TRBV2 with TRBJ2-1; D is ambiguous. CDR1 is SNHLY, CDR2 FYNNEI, per germline. This CDR3 contains 13 residues. V lost 3 bases to trimming and J lost 3 bases, with 6 bases between them. DNA of the CDR3: TGTGCCAGCAGTGACGAGAGCTACAATGAGCAGTTCTTC. Protein: CASSDESYNEQFF.

The chain uses TRBV9 and TRBJ2-1; tentative D call: TRBD1 (5 bases). The CDR3 is 15 residues long. Trimming removed 4 bases at V and 5 bases at J, with 16 bases between. Germline CDR1 reads SGDLS; CDR2 reads YYNGEE. CDR3 region: CASSPEVGANNEQFF. In DNA, the CDR3 is TGTGCCAGCAGCCCAGAGGTAGGGGCGAACAATGAGCAGTTCTTC.

A note on this clone: One end of the junction is discordant with germline, which a read error may explain. The chain links TRBV11-2 to TRBJ2-7; D possibly corresponds to TRBD2 (5 bases). The CDR3 is 11 amino acids. Germline V gene data show CDR1 as SGHAT and CDR2 as FQNNGV. CDR3 protein: CASSLVGDPSF. CDR3 nucleotides: TGTGCCAGCAGCTTAGTGGGAGACCCCAGCTTC.

By share of the sample, this clone is medium-sized. At the DNA level, this CDR3 is encoded by other sequences in the same sample as well. The rearrangement joins TRBV10-1 to TRBJ1-1; D call uncertain. CDR1 and CDR2 from the germline V gene are WNHNN and SYGVQD (reference sequence). The CDR3 runs 13 residues. V was pared by 3 bases and J by 5 bases, with 10 bases between. The CDR3 bases are TGCGCCAGCAGTGATCAGCGAAATACTGAAGCTTTCTTT. Its translation is CASSDQRNTEAFF.

This chain joins TRBV7-9 and TRBJ2-1; TRBD2 is a possible D gene (6 bases). The CDR3 is 12 amino acids. V was clipped by 8 bases and J by 5 bases, with 10 bases between them. CDR1 is SEHNR and CDR2 is FQNEAQ in the germline V gene (reference sequence). CDR3 protein: CASGGGDNEQFF. CDR3 sequence (DNA): TGTGCCAGCGGAGGAGGGGACAATGAGCAGTTCTTC.

This clone was detected only once. The CDR3 loop reads CASGQGSDTGELFF. The CDR3 DNA is TGCGCCAGCGGACAGGGTTCGGACACCGGGGAGCTGTTTTTT. The V gene is TRBV5-1, the J gene TRBJ2-2; the match to TRBD1 covers 8 bases. V lost 7 bases, J lost 3 bases, and 5 bases stayed unmatched. The CDR3 runs to 14 residues. In germline, CDR1 is SGHRS, CDR2 YFSETQ.

This chain joins TRBV18 and TRBJ1-2, with D maybe TRBD1 (5 bases). There are 11 residues in the CDR3. Trimming took off 6 bases at V and 6 bases at J, with 8 bases between the two ends. Germline loops: CDR1 KGHSH, CDR2 LQKENI. This CDR3 is CASSTGDGYTF. CDR3 nucleotide sequence: TGTGCCAGCTCTACAGGCGATGGCTACACCTTC.

This clone has only one observation. J is TRBJ1-1 and V is TRBV7-9; 8 bases are shared with TRBD1. CDR3 length: 13 amino acids. Germline-derived CDR1 and CDR2 are SEHNR and FQNEAQ (reference sequence). V dropped 4 bases and J dropped 5; count of bases not matched to a gene: 3. CDR3 amino acids: CASSSDRGTEAFF. The CDR3 bases are TGTGCCAGCAGCTCCGACAGGGGAACTGAAGCTTTCTTT.

The chain joins TRBV5-1 to TRBJ2-5, with 7 bases lining up with TRBD1. Germline V gene data show CDR1 as SGHRS and CDR2 as YFSETQ. The CDR3 contains 15 residues. J lost 5 bases, V lost 0 bases, and 7 bases had no gene match. The CDR3 DNA reads TGCGCCAGCAGCTTGGTACAGGGGATAGAGGAGACCCAGTACTTC. This translates into CASSLVQGIEETQYF.

The V gene is TRBV19, the J gene TRBJ1-5; TRBD1 might be the D (5 bases). The germline V gene has CDR1 LNHDA and CDR2 SQIVND (reference sequence). V lost 1 base and J lost 3, with 10 bases in between. The CDR3 is made up of 15 amino acids. The CDR3 DNA reads as TGTGCCAGTAGTATAGGGCAGGGCTACAATCAGCCCCAGCATTTT. This sequence encodes CASSIGQGYNQPQHF.

This rearrangement joins TRBV19 to TRBJ1-3; 7 bases agree with TRBD1. The CDR3 is made up of 15 amino acids. Germline V CDR1 and CDR2: LNHDA, SQIVND (reference sequence). Losses at the gene ends were 4 bases for V and 0 bases for J; bases not matched to a gene: 3. CDR3 coding DNA: TGTGCCAGTAGTACGACAGGGCACTCTGGAAACACCATATATTTT. Its protein is CASSTTGHSGNTIYF.

The chain is built from TRBV27 and TRBJ1-6; D is undetermined. Trimming pared 5 bases from V and 0 bases from J, leaving 11 bases between. This CDR3 comprises 16 residues. Per germline, CDR1 MNHEY and CDR2 SMNVEV (reference sequence). The CDR3 sequence: CASSREESSYNSPLHF. CDR3 coding DNA: TGTGCCAGCAGTAGGGAGGAGAGCTCCTATAATTCACCCCTCCACTTT.

The chain couples TRBV5-1 to TRBJ1-1, with 7 bases that match TRBD1. The V segment lost 0 bases and the J segment 11 bases; nucleotides outside the gene matches: 7. Germline assignment: CDR1 SGHRS and CDR2 YFSETQ. This CDR3 spans 13 amino acids. In DNA, the CDR3 is TGCGCCAGCAGCTTGGCAGGTACAGGGGTGGCTTTCTTT. Protein product: CASSLAGTGVAFF.

The chain carries TRBV27 and TRBJ2-5; 7 bases line up with TRBD1. The CDR3 length is 15 residues. The germline V gene has CDR1 MNHEY and CDR2 SMNVEV (reference sequence). V gave up 6 bases and J gave up 4 bases; unmatched junction bases: 11. The CDR3 region is CASRPLQGLGETQYF. CDR3 coding DNA: TGTGCCAGCAGGCCCTTACAGGGGCTCGGAGAGACCCAGTACTTC.

In its sample, this clone was seen once. The rearrangement links TRBV2 to TRBJ1-3; D unresolved. The CDR3 is made up of 13 amino acids. The V end was cut by 4 bases, the J end by 7 bases, with 11 bases between. CDR1 is SNHLY, CDR2 FYNNEI, per germline. The CDR3 reads CASSVTEHNTIYF. As DNA, the CDR3 is TGTGCCAGCAGTGTTACGGAGCACAACACCATATATTTT.

The V gene is TRBV7-6, the J gene TRBJ2-1, with 9 nucleotides matching TRBD2. Trimming cost V 1 base and J 9 bases; bases outside gene matches: 4. The CDR3 extends over 14 amino acids. CDR1 and CDR2 (germline): SGHVS, FNYEAQ. The CDR3 coding sequence is TGTGCCAGCAGCTTAGTGGTTAGCGGGGGTGAGCAGTTCTTC. It translates to CASSLVVSGGEQFF.